This T cell receptor beta chain was obtained from a study of control samples from healthy donors and cancer patients. The assay was immunoSEQ multiplex PCR, and TCRdb's table has in-frame clones only and misses some. The data hold several thousand clones, with approximately 84% observed a single time. CDR1 is SQVTM and CDR2 is ANQGSEA in the germline V gene. The J segment lost 2 bases and the V segment lost 6 bases, leaving 4 bases of the junction unmatched. This CDR3 is 13 amino acids long. The genes are TRBV29-1 and TRBJ1-1; 9 bases line up with TRBD1. The TCR comes from a female donor with lung cancer. The sequenced sample was formalin-fixed, paraffin-embedded tissue. The CDR3 sequence: CSVADRGNTEAFF. Written as DNA, the CDR3 is TGCAGCGTCGCGGACAGGGGTAACACTGAAGCTTTCTTT. Combining the CDR3 with reference TRBV29-1 and TRBJ1-1 gives the whole variable domain SAVISQKPSRDICQRGTSLTIQCQVDSQVTMMFWYRQQPGQSLTLIATANQGSEATYESGFVIDKFPISRPNLTFSTLTVSNMSPEDSSIYLCSVADRGNTEAFFGQGTRLTVV.